This T cell receptor (beta chain) appears in the sequencing data of a study of T-cell reconstitution after alpha-beta-depleted transplantation in children. Overall study findings and caveats: About two months after transplant, alpha-beta T cells reportedly came from several hundred expanded graft clones. Fresh T-cell production supplied most of the T-cell counts and diversity seen one year after transplant.

TCRbeta library construction was performed incorporating unique molecular identifiers. Each CDR3 protein is one row after TCRdb ran MiXCR on the PCR reads. The top ten clones hold about 28% of a sample with approximately 1,000,000 distinct CDR3 sequences, 25% to 30% of them seen once. Trimming at V came to 3 bases and at J to 4 bases, leaving 20 bases not matched to a gene. CDR3 length: 19 residues. Germline V gene data show CDR1 as DFQATT and CDR2 as SNEGSKA (reference sequence). Notes on this clonotype: Antigen: not known.

This receptor was taken from a boy in the first two years of life who had a stem cell transplant for SCID, so the T cells may come from the graft donor. The specimen comprised PBMCs, mostly from graft donor cells, sampled 360 days after TCRalphabeta/CD19-depleted stem cell transplant. V is TRBV20-1 and J is TRBJ2-2; 7 bases agree with TRBD1. The CDR3 sequence is CSARLRDWFGTAATGELFF. CDR3 DNA: TGCAGTGCTAGGTTAAGGGATTGGTTCGGGACAGCTGCCACCGGGGAGCTGTTTTTT.